One and the same sample provided the 24 T cell receptor beta chains below, sequenced in a study of siplizumab effects on memory and regulatory T cells. Sequencing used immunoSEQ multiplex PCR; TCRdb keeps in-frame clones, though not all of them. The sample includes some 56,000 clones, 95% to 98% of them seen just once. The material sequenced was naive CD8+ T cells sorted from blood. The receptor source for this set is a human donor in good health.

The chain couples TRBV6-5 to TRBJ2-2; D remains ambiguous. V lost 6 bases to trimming and J lost 6 bases, with 11 bases between them. CDR1 is MNHEY and CDR2 is SVGAGI in the germline V gene. This CDR3 has 13 residues. The DNA for the CDR3 is TGTGCCAGCAGGCCTTTTATGGCCGGGGAGCTGTTTTTT. Residues: CASRPFMAGELFF.

This clone was recorded only once. The rearrangement links TRBV7-9 to TRBJ2-2; perhaps TRBD2 as D (5 bases). The germline V and J ends were trimmed by 2 bases and 7 bases, with 8 bases remaining between them. Germline loops: CDR1 SEHNR, CDR2 FQNEAQ (reference sequence). The CDR3 sequence is 13 residues long. CDR3 in amino acids: CASSLQRGGELFF. In DNA form, the CDR3 reads TGTGCCAGCAGCTTACAACGGGGCGGGGAGCTGTTTTTT. The full variable domain, its missing parts supplied by reference TRBV7-9 and TRBJ2-2, is DTGVSQNPRHKITKRGQNVTFRCDPISEHNRLYWYRQTLGQGPEFLTYFQNEAQLEKSRLLSDRFSAERPKGSFSTLEIQRTEQGDSAMYLCASSLQRGGELFFGEGSRLTVL.

The gene calls are TRBV6-5 and TRBJ2-7; D is unclear. The germline gives CDR1 MNHEY, CDR2 SVGAGI. The CDR3 is made up of 13 amino acids. Trimming pared 3 bases from V and 7 bases from J, leaving 13 bases between. The CDR3 DNA is TGTGCCAGCAGTTATAACCATCTAAGTGAGCAGTACTTC. Translating gives CASSYNHLSEQYF.

The CDR3 DNA sequence: TGTGCCAGCAGCTACGGCGGGAGTAGAGCTTTCTTT. Encoded protein: CASSYGGSRAFF. The V gene is TRBV5-6, the J gene TRBJ1-1; D is unclear. CDR1 is SGHDT and CDR2 is YYEEEE in the germline V gene. This CDR3 region has 12 residues. The V end was cut by 3 bases, the J end by 10 bases, with 13 bases between. The full variable domain, its missing parts supplied by reference TRBV5-6 and TRBJ1-1, is DAGVTQSPTHLIKTRGQQVTLRCSPKSGHDTVSWYQQALGQGPQFIFQYYEEEERQRGNFPDRFSGHQFPNYSSELNVNALLLGDSALYLCASSYGGSRAFFGQGTRLTVV.

This clone occurred once. The rearrangement links TRBV28 to TRBJ2-7; TRBD2 matches at 9 bases. CDR1 and CDR2 (germline): MDHEN, SYDVKM. Trimming took 11 bases from V and 3 from J; bases not matched to a gene: 8. The CDR3 length is 13 residues. The CDR3 DNA follows: TGTGCCTGGGGGGGTAGCGGGAGCTACGAGCAGTACTTC. It is translated as CAWGGSGSYEQYF.

The chain carries TRBV7-2 and TRBJ2-7; 7 nucleotides line up with TRBD1. The CDR3 length is 14 residues. Germline-derived CDR1 and CDR2 are SGHTA and FQGNSA. V was clipped by 3 bases and J by 0 bases; unmatched bases: 2. CDR3 nucleotides: TGTGCCAGCAGCTTCGGGGACAGCTCCTACGAGCAGTACTTC. This codes for CASSFGDSSYEQYF.

The V and J genes are TRBV5-1 and TRBJ2-3; 7 bases are shared with TRBD2. Germline lookup yields CDR1 SGHRS and CDR2 YFSETQ. J was trimmed by 5 bases and V by 3 bases; bases with no gene match: 9. This CDR3 contains 15 residues. The CDR3 sequence: CASSYTSVGEDTQYF. CDR3 DNA sequence: TGCGCCAGCAGCTACACTAGCGTAGGGGAAGATACGCAGTATTTT.

This chain connects TRBV2 to TRBJ2-7; possibly TRBD1 for D (5 bases). CDR1 SNHLY and CDR2 FYNNEI come from the germline V gene. The CDR3 consists of 12 residues. Trimming pared 6 bases from V and 2 bases from J, leaving 8 bases between. The CDR3 loop reads CASRQATYEQYF. CDR3 in DNA: TGTGCCAGCAGACAGGCTACCTACGAGCAGTACTTC. Drawing the rest from reference TRBV2 and TRBJ2-7, the complete variable domain is EPEVTQTPSHQVTQMGQEVILRCVPISNHLYFYWYRQILGQKVEFLVSFYNNEISEKSEIFDDQFSVERPDGSNFTLKIRSTKLEDSAMYFCASRQATYEQYFGPGTRLTVT.

The chain uses TRBV6-5 and TRBJ2-7, with 7 bases matching TRBD1. CDR1 is MNHEY and CDR2 is SVGAGI in the germline V gene. This CDR3 region has 13 residues. The junction had 7 bases not matched to a gene; V was cut back by 5 bases and J by 6 bases. DNA of the CDR3: TGTGCCAGCAGTATAGACAGGGTAGGCGAGCAGTACTTC. Amino acid sequence: CASSIDRVGEQYF.

The V gene is TRBV5-1, the J gene TRBJ2-7, with TRBD1 as a possible D gene (5 bases). This CDR3 contains 15 residues. The germline CDR1 and CDR2 sequences are SGHRS and YFSETQ. V dropped 2 bases and J dropped 0 bases, with 12 bases sitting between them. Here the CDR3 reads CASSFAPGNSYEQYF. The CDR3 region has the DNA TGCGCCAGCAGCTTCGCTCCAGGGAACTCCTACGAGCAGTACTTC.

This sequence joins TRBV14 and TRBJ2-7; 9 nucleotides match TRBD1. J was trimmed by 5 bases and V by 0 bases; bases with no gene match: 14. The CDR3 is made up of 18 amino acids. Germline V lookup: CDR1 SGHDN, CDR2 FVKESK. The CDR3 loop reads CASSQEVGIWDRANEQYF. The CDR3 DNA reads as TGTGCCAGCAGCCAAGAAGTTGGGATTTGGGACAGGGCCAACGAGCAGTACTTC. The full variable domain, completed using reference TRBV14 and TRBJ2-7, is EAGVTQFPSHSVIEKGQTVTLRCDPISGHDNLYWYRRVMGKEIKFLLHFVKESKQDESGMPNNRFLAERTGGTYSTLKVQPAELEDSGVYFCASSQEVGIWDRANEQYFGPGTRLTVT.

The rearrangement links TRBV6-4 to TRBJ2-3; the D gene is possibly TRBD1 (5 bases). The CDR3 has 14 amino acids. Germline CDR1 MRHNA, CDR2 SNTAGT. V was shortened by 2 bases and J by 2 bases, with 8 bases between the two germline ends. DNA of the CDR3: TGTGCCAGCAGTGACCTAGGGGACACAGATACGCAGTATTTT. Its translation is CASSDLGDTDTQYF.

CDR3 loop: CAWSTGTSGEQYF. CDR3 DNA sequence: TGTGCCTGGAGTACCGGGACTAGCGGTGAGCAGTACTTC. The chain joins TRBV30 to TRBJ2-7, with 11 bases identical to TRBD2. V dropped 2 bases and J dropped 7; count of bases not matched to a gene: 4. This CDR3 is 13 amino acids long. Germline loops: CDR1 GTSNPN, CDR2 SVGIG (reference sequence).

Concerning this clone itself: The same CDR3 is also encoded by other DNA sequences in this sample. The chain joins TRBV19 to TRBJ2-1, with D hard to call. This CDR3 is built from 12 residues. CDR1 is LNHDA, CDR2 SQIVND, per germline (reference sequence). The V end lost 1 base, the J end lost 6 bases, and 4 bases lay between the germline ends. Here the CDR3 DNA reads TGTGCCAGTAGTATAGGGGGCAATGAGCAGTTCTTC. As protein: CASSIGGNEQFF.

This sequence joins TRBV25-1 and TRBJ2-7; 7 bases are shared with TRBD2. Per the germline V gene, CDR1 is MGHDK and CDR2 is SYGVNS. This CDR3 has 14 amino acids. Trimming removed 0 bases from V and 2 bases from J; junction bases left unmatched: 1. CDR3 in DNA: TGTGCCAGCAGTGAATATGGGGGGGCCTACGAGCAGTACTTC. Encoded protein: CASSEYGGAYEQYF.

This clone came up a few times. The V gene is TRBV7-9, the J gene TRBJ2-1; the match to TRBD2 covers 15 bases. The CDR3 consists of 16 residues. CDR1 is SEHNR and CDR2 is FQNEAQ in the germline V gene (reference sequence). V trimming: 5 bases; J trimming: 8 bases; junction bases outside the gene matches: 7. The CDR3 here is CASSRWTSGRVDEQFF. CDR3 DNA sequence: TGTGCCAGCAGCCGATGGACTAGCGGGAGGGTAGATGAGCAGTTCTTC.

The chain couples TRBV29-1 to TRBJ1-2; D not resolved. Germline V lookup: CDR1 SQVTM, CDR2 ANQGSEA. V was cut by 3 bases and J by 8 bases, with 13 bases left in between. This CDR3 is 12 amino acids long. The CDR3 DNA sequence: TGCAGCGTTGAGGGCACACGTGAGGGCTACACCTTC. It is translated as CSVEGTREGYTF.

The chain uses TRBV2 and TRBJ2-7; D perhaps matches TRBD1 (8 bases). Germline loops: CDR1 SNHLY, CDR2 FYNNEI. The CDR3 consists of 16 residues. V lost 7 bases and J 2 bases, leaving 21 bases between the germline ends. CDR3 loop: CASKAGMGQVPYEQYF. CDR3 bases: TGTGCCAGCAAAGCGGGAATGGGACAGGTACCCTACGAGCAGTACTTC.

The chain's CDR3 is CASSLWQGHSETQYF. The DNA for the CDR3 is TGTGCCAGCAGCTTATGGCAGGGGCACTCGGAGACCCAGTACTTC. The chain recombines TRBV7-8 with TRBJ2-5; tentative D call: TRBD1 (6 bases). Trimming stripped 2 bases from V and 5 bases from J, with 15 bases between. This CDR3 is 15 amino acids long. Germline CDR1 and CDR2: SGHVS and FQNEAQ.

V gene TRBV7-9 combines with J gene TRBJ2-2; D is perhaps TRBD1 (6 bases). Trimming shortened V by 7 bases and J by 0 bases, and 12 bases separated the two germline ends. The CDR3 sequence is 15 residues long. Germline V lookup: CDR1 SEHNR, CDR2 FQNEAQ (reference sequence). For the CDR3, the DNA is TGTGCCAGCATCACTGACAGGACGAACACCGGGGAGCTGTTTTTT. It encodes CASITDRTNTGELFF. Full variable domain (rest looked up from reference TRBV7-9 and TRBJ2-2): DTGVSQNPRHKITKRGQNVTFRCDPISEHNRLYWYRQTLGQGPEFLTYFQNEAQLEKSRLLSDRFSAERPKGSFSTLEIQRTEQGDSAMYLCASITDRTNTGELFFGEGSRLTVL.

This chain uses TRBV28 with TRBJ2-5; D is undetermined. The CDR3 covers 18 residues. CDR1 MDHEN and CDR2 SYDVKM come from the germline V gene. The V gene lost 4 bases and the J gene lost 2 bases, with 23 bases spanning the gap. In DNA form, the CDR3 reads TGTGCCAGCAGTTCCCAATGGGCCCTAAGTGGGTATCAAGAGACCCAGTACTTC. It specifies CASSSQWALSGYQETQYF.

The CDR3 nucleotides read TGTGCCAGCAGTTACGGGACAGGGGCGACCACTGAAGCTTTCTTT. This codes for CASSYGTGATTEAFF. The V and J genes are TRBV6-5 and TRBJ1-1; 10 bases map to TRBD1. CDR3 length: 15 residues. Trimming at V came to 2 bases and at J to 4 bases, leaving 4 bases not matched to a gene. CDR1 and CDR2 from the germline V gene are MNHEY and SVGAGI.

Regarding this clone: Other DNA sequences from this sample encode an identical CDR3 as well. The chain recombines TRBV4-3 with TRBJ2-7; 9 bases align to TRBD1. The CDR3 has 14 amino acids. Looked up from germline, CDR1 is LGHNA and CDR2 is YSLEER. V shed 4 bases and J 2 bases; nucleotides not matched to a gene: 3. As DNA, the CDR3 is TGCGCCAGCAGCCGGGGACAGGGTCCCTACGAGCAGTACTTC. It translates to CASSRGQGPYEQYF.

Concerning this clone: The identical CDR3 is also encoded by other nucleotide sequences in the sample. The chain uses TRBV5-1 and TRBJ2-1; no clear D gene. Germline V CDR1 and CDR2: SGHRS, YFSETQ. Trimming pared 0 bases from V and 6 bases from J, leaving 4 bases between. CDR3 length: 12 amino acids. This CDR3 reads CASSLEGNEQFF. As DNA, the CDR3 is TGCGCCAGCAGCTTGGAAGGCAATGAGCAGTTCTTC.